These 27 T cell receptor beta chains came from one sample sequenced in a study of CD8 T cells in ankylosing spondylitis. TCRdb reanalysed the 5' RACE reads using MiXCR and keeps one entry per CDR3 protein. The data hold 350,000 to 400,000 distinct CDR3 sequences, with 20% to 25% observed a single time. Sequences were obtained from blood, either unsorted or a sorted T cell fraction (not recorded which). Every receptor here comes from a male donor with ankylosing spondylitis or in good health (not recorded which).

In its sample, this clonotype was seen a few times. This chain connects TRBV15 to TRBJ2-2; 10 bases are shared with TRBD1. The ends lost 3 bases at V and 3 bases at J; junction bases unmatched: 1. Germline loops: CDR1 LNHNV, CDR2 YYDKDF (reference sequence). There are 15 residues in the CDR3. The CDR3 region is CATSSGQGDTGELFF. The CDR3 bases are TGTGCCACCAGCAGCGGACAGGGGGACACCGGGGAGCTGTTTTTT.

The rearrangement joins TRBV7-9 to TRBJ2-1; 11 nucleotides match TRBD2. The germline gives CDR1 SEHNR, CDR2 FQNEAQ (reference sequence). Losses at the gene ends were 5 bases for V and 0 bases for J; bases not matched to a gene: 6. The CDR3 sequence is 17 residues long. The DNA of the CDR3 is TGTGCCAGCAGCAGTACTAGCGGGGGAACCTCCTACAATGAGCAGTTCTTC. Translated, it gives CASSSTSGGTSYNEQFF.

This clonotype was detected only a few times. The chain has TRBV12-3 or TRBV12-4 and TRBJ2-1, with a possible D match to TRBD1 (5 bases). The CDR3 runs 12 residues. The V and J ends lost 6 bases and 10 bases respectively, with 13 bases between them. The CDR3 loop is CASSPADSEQFF. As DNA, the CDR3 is TGTGCCAGCAGCCCCGCCGACAGCGAGCAGTTCTTC.

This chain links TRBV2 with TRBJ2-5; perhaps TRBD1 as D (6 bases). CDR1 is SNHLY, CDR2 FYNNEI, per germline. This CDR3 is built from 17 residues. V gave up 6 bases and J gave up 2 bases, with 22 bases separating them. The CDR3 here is CASRAIPRDIDQETQYF. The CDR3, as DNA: TGTGCCAGCAGAGCCATTCCCCGGGACATAGATCAAGAGACCCAGTACTTC.

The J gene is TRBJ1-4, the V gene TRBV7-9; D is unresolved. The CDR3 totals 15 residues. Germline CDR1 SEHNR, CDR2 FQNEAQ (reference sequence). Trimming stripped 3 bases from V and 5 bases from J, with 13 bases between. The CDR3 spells CASSFSGNRNEKLFF. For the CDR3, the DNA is TGTGCCAGCAGCTTTAGTGGGAATAGGAATGAAAAACTGTTTTTT.

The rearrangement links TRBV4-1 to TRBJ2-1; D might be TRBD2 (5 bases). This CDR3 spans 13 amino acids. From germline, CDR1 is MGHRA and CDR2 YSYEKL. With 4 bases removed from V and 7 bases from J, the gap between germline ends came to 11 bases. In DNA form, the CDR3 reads TGCGCCAGCAGCCCACAACAGCGGAATGAGCAGTTCTTC. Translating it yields CASSPQQRNEQFF.

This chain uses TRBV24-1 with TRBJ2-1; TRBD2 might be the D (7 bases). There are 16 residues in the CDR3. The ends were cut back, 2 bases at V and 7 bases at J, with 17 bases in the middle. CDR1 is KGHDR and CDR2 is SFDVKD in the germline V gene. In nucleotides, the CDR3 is TGTGCCACCAGTGATTCCATCGGGGGGCAAACTAATGAGCAGTTCTTC. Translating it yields CATSDSIGGQTNEQFF.

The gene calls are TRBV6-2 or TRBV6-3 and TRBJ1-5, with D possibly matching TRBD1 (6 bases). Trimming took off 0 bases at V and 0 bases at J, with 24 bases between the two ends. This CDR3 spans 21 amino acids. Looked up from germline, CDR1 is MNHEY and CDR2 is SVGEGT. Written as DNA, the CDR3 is TGTGCCAGCAGTTACTCCCCGACAACTAGGGGGAGGAAACTTAGCAATCAGCCCCAGCATTTT. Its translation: CASSYSPTTRGRKLSNQPQHF.

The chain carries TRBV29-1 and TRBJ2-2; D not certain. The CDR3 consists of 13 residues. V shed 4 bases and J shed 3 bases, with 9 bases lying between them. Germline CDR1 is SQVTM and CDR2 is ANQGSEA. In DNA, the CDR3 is TGCAGCGTTGTAGGGCCCCACACCGGGGAGCTGTTTTTT. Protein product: CSVVGPHTGELFF.

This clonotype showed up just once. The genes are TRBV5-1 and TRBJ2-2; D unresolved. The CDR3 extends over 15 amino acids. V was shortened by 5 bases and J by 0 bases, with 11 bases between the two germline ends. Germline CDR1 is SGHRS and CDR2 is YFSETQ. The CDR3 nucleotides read TGCGCCAGCAGGTTACCAGGAGCGAACACCGGGGAGCTGTTTTTT. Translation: CASRLPGANTGELFF.

The CDR3 DNA reads TGTGCCAGCAGCTTAGTAAACAGGGACTATGGCTACACCTTC. This sequence encodes CASSLVNRDYGYTF. The rearrangement uses TRBV7-9 and TRBJ1-2; tentatively, D is TRBD1 (6 bases). The CDR3 has 14 residues. The V and J ends lost 1 base and 3 bases respectively, with 9 bases between them. Germline V gene lookup returns CDR1 SEHNR and CDR2 FQNEAQ (reference sequence). The whole variable domain, filled in from reference TRBV7-9 and TRBJ1-2, reads DTGVSQNPRHKITKRGQNVTFRCDPISEHNRLYWYRQTLGQGPEFLTYFQNEAQLEKSRLLSDRFSAERPKGSFSTLEIQRTEQGDSAMYLCASSLVNRDYGYTFGSGTRLTVV.

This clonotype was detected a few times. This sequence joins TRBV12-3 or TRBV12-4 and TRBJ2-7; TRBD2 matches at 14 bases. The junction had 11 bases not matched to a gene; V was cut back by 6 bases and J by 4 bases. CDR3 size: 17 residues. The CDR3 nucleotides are TGTGCCAGCAGCCCGACTAGCGGGGGGGACTACTTGTACGAGCAGTACTTC. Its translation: CASSPTSGGDYLYEQYF.

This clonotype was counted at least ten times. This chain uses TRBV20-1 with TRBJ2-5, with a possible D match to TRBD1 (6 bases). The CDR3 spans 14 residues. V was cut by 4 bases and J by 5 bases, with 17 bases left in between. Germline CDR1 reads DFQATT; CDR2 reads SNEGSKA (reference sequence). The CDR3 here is CSAIPGTPEETQYF. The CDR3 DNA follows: TGCAGTGCTATTCCCGGGACACCGGAGGAGACCCAGTACTTC.

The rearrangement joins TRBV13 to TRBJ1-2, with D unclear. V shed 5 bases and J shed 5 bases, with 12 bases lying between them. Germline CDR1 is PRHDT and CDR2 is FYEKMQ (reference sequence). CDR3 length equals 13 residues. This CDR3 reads CASSPANSYGYTF. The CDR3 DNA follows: TGTGCCAGCAGCCCAGCGAACAGTTATGGCTACACCTTC.

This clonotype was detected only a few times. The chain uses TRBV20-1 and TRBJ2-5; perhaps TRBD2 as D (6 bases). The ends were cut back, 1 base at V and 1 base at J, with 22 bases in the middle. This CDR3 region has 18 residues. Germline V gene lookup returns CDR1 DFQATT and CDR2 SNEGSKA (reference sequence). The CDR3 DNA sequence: TGCAGTGCTAGAGGTCGTAGGGGAGGCGCCGGGATCCAAGAGACCCAGTACTTC. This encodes CSARGRRGGAGIQETQYF.

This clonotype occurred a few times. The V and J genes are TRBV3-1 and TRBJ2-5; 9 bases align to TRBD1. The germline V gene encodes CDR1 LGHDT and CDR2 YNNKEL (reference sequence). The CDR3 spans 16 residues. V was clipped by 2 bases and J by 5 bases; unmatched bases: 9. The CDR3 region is CASSQSPGQGRETQYF. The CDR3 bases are TGTGCCAGCAGCCAAAGCCCGGGACAGGGAAGGGAGACCCAGTACTTC.

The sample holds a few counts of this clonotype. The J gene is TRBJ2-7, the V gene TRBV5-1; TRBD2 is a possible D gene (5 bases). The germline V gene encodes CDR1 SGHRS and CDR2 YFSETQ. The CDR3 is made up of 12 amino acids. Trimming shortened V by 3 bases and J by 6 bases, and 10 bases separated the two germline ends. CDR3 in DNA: TGCGCCAGCAGCTGGGAGACCGGCGAGCAGTACTTC. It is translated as CASSWETGEQYF.

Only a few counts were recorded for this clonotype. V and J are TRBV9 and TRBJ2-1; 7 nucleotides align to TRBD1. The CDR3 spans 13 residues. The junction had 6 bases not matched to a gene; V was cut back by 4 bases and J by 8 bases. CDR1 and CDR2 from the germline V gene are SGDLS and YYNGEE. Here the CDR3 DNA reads TGTGCCAGCAGCTCCGGGACAGATCATGAGCAGTTCTTC. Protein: CASSSGTDHEQFF.

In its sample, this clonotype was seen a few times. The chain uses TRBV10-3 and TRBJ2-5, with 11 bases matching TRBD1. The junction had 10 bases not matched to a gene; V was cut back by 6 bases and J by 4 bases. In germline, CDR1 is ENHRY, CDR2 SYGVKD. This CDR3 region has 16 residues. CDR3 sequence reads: CAISSSGTGGLETQYF. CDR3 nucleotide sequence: TGTGCCATCAGCTCATCAGGGACAGGGGGTTTAGAGACCCAGTACTTC.

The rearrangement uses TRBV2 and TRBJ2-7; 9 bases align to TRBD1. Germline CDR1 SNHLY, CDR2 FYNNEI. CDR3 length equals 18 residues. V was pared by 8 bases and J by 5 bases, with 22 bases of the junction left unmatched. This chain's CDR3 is CASWISGEATGGSHEQYF. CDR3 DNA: TGTGCCAGCTGGATCTCTGGGGAGGCGACAGGGGGTTCGCACGAGCAGTACTTC. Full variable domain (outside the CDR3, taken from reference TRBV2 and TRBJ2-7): EPEVTQTPSHQVTQMGQEVILRCVPISNHLYFYWYRQILGQKVEFLVSFYNNEISEKSEIFDDQFSVERPDGSNFTLKIRSTKLEDSAMYFCASWISGEATGGSHEQYFGPGTRLTVT.

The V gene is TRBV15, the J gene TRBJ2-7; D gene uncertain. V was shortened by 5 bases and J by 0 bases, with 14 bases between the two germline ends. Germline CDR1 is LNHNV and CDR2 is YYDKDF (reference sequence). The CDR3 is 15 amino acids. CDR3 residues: CATSPSRAISYEQYF. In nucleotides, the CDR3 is TGTGCCACCAGCCCCAGTCGGGCTATCTCCTACGAGCAGTACTTC. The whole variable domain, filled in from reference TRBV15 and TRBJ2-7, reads DAMVIQNPRYQVTQFGKPVTLSCSQTLNHNVMYWYQQKSSQAPKLLFHYYDKDFNNEADTPDNFQSRRPNTSFCFLDIRSPGLGDTAMYLCATSPSRAISYEQYFGPGTRLTVT.

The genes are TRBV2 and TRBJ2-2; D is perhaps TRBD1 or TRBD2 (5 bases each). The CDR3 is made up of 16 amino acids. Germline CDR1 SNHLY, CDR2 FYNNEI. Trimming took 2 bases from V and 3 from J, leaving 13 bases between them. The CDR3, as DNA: TGTGCCAGCAGTGAATCCGGGGCGCGCGACACCGGGGAGCTGTTTTTT. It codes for CASSESGARDTGELFF.

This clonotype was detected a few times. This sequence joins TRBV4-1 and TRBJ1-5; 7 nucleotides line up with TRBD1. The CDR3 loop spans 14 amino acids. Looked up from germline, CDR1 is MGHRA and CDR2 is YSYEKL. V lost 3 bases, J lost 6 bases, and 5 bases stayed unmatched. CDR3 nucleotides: TGCGCCAGCAGCCACACGACAGGGCTTCAGCCCCAGCATTTT. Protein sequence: CASSHTTGLQPQHF.

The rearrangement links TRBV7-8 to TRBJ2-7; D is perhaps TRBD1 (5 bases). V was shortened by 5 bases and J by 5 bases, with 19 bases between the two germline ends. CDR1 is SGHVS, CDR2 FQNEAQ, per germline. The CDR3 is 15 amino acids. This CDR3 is CASSPPQGYVNEQYF. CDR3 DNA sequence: TGTGCCAGCAGCCCCCCCCAGGGATACGTCAACGAGCAGTACTTC.

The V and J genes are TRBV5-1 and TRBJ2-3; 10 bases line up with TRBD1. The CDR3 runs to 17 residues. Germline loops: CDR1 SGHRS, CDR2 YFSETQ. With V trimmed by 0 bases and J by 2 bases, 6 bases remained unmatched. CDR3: CASSLAEGTGVTDTQYF. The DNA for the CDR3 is TGCGCCAGCAGCTTGGCCGAGGGGACAGGGGTCACAGATACGCAGTATTTT.

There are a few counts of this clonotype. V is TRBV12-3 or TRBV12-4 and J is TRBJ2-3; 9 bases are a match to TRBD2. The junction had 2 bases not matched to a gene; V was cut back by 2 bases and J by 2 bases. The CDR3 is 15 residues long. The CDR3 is CASSLIAGDTDTQYF. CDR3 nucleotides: TGTGCCAGCAGTTTAATAGCGGGGGACACAGATACGCAGTATTTT.

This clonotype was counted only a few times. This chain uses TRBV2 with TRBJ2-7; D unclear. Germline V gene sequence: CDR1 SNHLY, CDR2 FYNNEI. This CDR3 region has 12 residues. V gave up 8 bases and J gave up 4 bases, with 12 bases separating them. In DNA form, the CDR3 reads TGTGCCAGCCGGTCTTTCAGGTACGAGCAGTACTTC. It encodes CASRSFRYEQYF.